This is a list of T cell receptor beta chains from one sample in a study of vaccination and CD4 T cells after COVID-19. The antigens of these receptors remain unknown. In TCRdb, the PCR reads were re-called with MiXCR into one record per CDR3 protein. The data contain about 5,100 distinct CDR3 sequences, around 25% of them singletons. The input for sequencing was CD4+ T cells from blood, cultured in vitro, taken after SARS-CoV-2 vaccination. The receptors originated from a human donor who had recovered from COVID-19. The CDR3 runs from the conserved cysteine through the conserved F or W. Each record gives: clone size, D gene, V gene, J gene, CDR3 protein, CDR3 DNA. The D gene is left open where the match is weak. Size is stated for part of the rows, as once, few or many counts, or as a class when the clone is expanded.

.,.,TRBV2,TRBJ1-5,CASNWSRSSNQPQHF,TGTGCCAGCAACTGGAGCCGAAGCAGCAATCAGCCCCAGCATTTT
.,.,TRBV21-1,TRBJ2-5,CASSNPTASWETQYF,TGTGCCAGCAGCAACCCGACAGCCTCATGGGAGACCCAGTACTTC
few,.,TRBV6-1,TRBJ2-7,CASSAIGTAYEQYF,TGTGCCAGCAGTGCTATTGGGACGGCCTACGAGCAGTACTTC
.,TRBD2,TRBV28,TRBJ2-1,CASNSPTSGTYNEQFF,TGTGCCAGCAATAGTCCGACTAGCGGAACCTACAATGAGCAGTTCTTC
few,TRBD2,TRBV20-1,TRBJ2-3,CSARPAGGGTDTQYF,TGCAGTGCTAGGCCAGCGGGGGGGGGCACAGATACGCAGTATTTT
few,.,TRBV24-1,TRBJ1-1,CATSDFNRPSIGNTEAFF,TGTGCCACCAGTGATTTCAACAGGCCATCAATCGGGAACACTGAAGCTTTCTTT
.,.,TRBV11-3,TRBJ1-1,CASRKGTSENTEAFF,TGTGCCAGCAGGAAAGGGACATCAGAGAACACTGAAGCTTTCTTT
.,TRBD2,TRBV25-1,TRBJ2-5,CASSETSGMDGETQYF,TGTGCCAGCAGTGAGACTAGCGGGATGGATGGGGAGACCCAGTACTTC
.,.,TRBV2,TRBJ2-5,CASLERGSKGETQYF,TGTGCGAGTCTAGAGAGGGGATCCAAGGGGGAGACCCAGTACTTC
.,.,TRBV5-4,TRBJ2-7,CASSLGGSTYYEQYF,TGTGCCAGCAGCTTGGGTGGGAGTACCTACTACGAGCAGTACTTC
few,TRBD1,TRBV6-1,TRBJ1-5,CASSPGTGHNNQPQHF,TGTGCCAGCAGCCCCGGGACAGGGCATAATAATCAGCCCCAGCATTTT
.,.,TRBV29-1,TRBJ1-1,CSVGTTSYRAEAFF,TGCAGCGTTGGTACGACCAGCTATCGCGCTGAAGCTTTCTTT
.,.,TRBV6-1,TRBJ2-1,CASSGQIAAKGGEQFF,TGTGCCAGCAGTGGACAAATAGCGGCAAAAGGTGGTGAGCAGTTCTTC
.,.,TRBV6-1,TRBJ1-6,CASTLAAREHNSPLHF,TGTGCCAGCACTCTAGCCGCAAGGGAACATAATTCACCCCTCCACTTT
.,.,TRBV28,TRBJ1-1,CASSFPGRGSTEAFF,TGTGCCAGCAGTTTTCCCGGTAGGGGATCCACTGAAGCTTTCTTT
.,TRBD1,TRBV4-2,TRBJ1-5,CASSQGQGNSNQPQHF,TGTGCCAGCAGCCAAGGACAGGGGAATAGCAATCAGCCCCAGCATTTT
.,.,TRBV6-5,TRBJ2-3,CASSYSVGTDTQYF,TGTGCCAGCAGTTACAGCGTTGGCACAGATACGCAGTATTTT
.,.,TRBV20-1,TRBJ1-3,CSARGSGNTIYF,TGCAGTGCTAGGGGCTCTGGAAACACCATATATTTT
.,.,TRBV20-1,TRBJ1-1,CSARVVDRNTEAFF,TGCAGTGCTAGAGTTGTGGACAGGAACACTGAAGCTTTCTTT
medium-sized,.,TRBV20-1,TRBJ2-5,CSSPEWSASKWETQYF,TGCAGTTCTCCCGAATGGAGTGCGTCTAAATGGGAGACCCAGTACTTC
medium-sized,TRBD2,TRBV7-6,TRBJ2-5,CASSLAGGATKETQYF,TGTGCCAGCAGCTTAGCCGGGGGGGCGACGAAAGAGACCCAGTACTTC
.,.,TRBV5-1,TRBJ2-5,CASSFEGFQETQYF,TGCGCCAGCAGCTTCGAGGGATTCCAAGAGACCCAGTACTTC
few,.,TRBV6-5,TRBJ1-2,CASSYVGPDGYTF,TGTGCCAGCAGTTACGTGGGCCCCGATGGCTACACCTTC